The rows below give T cell receptor beta chains drawn from one sample of a study of blood T cell repertoires in COVID-19. The assay was immunoSEQ multiplex PCR, and TCRdb's table has in-frame clones only and misses some. The sample has over 150,000 clones; roughly nine tenths are singletons. The sample consisted of peripheral blood. The receptors come from a man younger than 30 who had recovered from COVID-19. CDR3s include the opening cysteine and the closing phenylalanine or tryptophan. Each record gives: CDR3 DNA, CDR3 protein, V gene, clone size, D gene, CDR3 length, J gene. The D gene is left open where the match is weak. Where a row states a size, it is once, few, many or the class of an expanded clone; other rows omit it.

cdr3_nt: TGTGCCAGTAGGCTACCCTCAGGGGTCGAAACTGAAGCTTTCTTT
cdr3_aa: CASRLPSGVETEAFF
v_call: TRBV19
clone_size: .
d_call: .
cdr3_length: 15
j_call: TRBJ1-1

cdr3_nt: TGTGCCAGCAGCGGTGAAATGAGCTCCTACGAGCAGTACTTC
cdr3_aa: CASSGEMSSYEQYF
v_call: TRBV13
clone_size: .
d_call: .
cdr3_length: 14
j_call: TRBJ2-7

cdr3_nt: TGTGCCAGCAGCGTAGGCTCCACTAGCCGGAGCACAGATACGCAGTATTTT
cdr3_aa: CASSVGSTSRSTDTQYF
v_call: TRBV9
clone_size: .
d_call: .
cdr3_length: 17
j_call: TRBJ2-3

cdr3_nt: TGTGCCAGCAGTTTGGGGGGGGGTTATGGCTACACCTTC
cdr3_aa: CASSLGGGYGYTF
v_call: TRBV27
clone_size: many
d_call: .
cdr3_length: 13
j_call: TRBJ1-2

cdr3_nt: TGTGCCAGTAGTATAAGTGGACAGGGGGCCTACGAGCAGTACTTC
cdr3_aa: CASSISGQGAYEQYF
v_call: TRBV19
clone_size: .
d_call: TRBD1
cdr3_length: 15
j_call: TRBJ2-7

cdr3_nt: TGTGCCAGCTCTCAAGGGCAGGGGGCGAGGAATCAGCCCCAGCATTTT
cdr3_aa: CASSQGQGARNQPQHF
v_call: TRBV18
clone_size: .
d_call: TRBD1
cdr3_length: 16
j_call: TRBJ1-5

cdr3_nt: TGTGCCAGCAGTTACTCGATAACGGTCGGGTTTTGGAATTCACCCCTCCACTTT
cdr3_aa: CASSYSITVGFWNSPLHF
v_call: TRBV6-2/TRBV6-3
clone_size: .
d_call: .
cdr3_length: 18
j_call: TRBJ1-6

cdr3_nt: TGTGCCAGCAGATTTCAGGGGACAGCCTACGAGCAGTACTTC
cdr3_aa: CASRFQGTAYEQYF
v_call: TRBV27
clone_size: .
d_call: TRBD1
cdr3_length: 14
j_call: TRBJ2-7

cdr3_nt: TGTGCCACCAGATCGAACAGGGGAAACACCGGGGAGCTGTTTTTT
cdr3_aa: CATRSNRGNTGELFF
v_call: TRBV24-1
clone_size: .
d_call: TRBD1
cdr3_length: 15
j_call: TRBJ2-2

cdr3_nt: TGTGCCAGCAGTGAGTTTTTCGATGAGCAGTTCTTC
cdr3_aa: CASSEFFDEQFF
v_call: TRBV6-1
clone_size: .
d_call: .
cdr3_length: 12
j_call: TRBJ2-1

cdr3_nt: TGCGCCAGCAGCCAAGATACCAGGAAAGCCCAGCATTTT
cdr3_aa: CASSQDTRKAQHF
v_call: TRBV4-1
clone_size: .
d_call: .
cdr3_length: 13
j_call: TRBJ1-5

cdr3_nt: TGTGCCAGCAGCGTAGTAGGGGGGGGACTCGCCTTGGGTGAGCAGTTCTTC
cdr3_aa: CASSVVGGGLALGEQFF
v_call: TRBV9
clone_size: .
d_call: .
cdr3_length: 17
j_call: TRBJ2-1

cdr3_nt: TGCGCCAGCAGCCAACGATCGAGCGGGAGTCCGGGTCGGTATTTT
cdr3_aa: CASSQRSSGSPGRYF
v_call: TRBV4-3
clone_size: .
d_call: TRBD2
cdr3_length: 15
j_call: TRBJ2-3

cdr3_nt: TGTGCCAGCAGCTTCACGGGACAGACCTACGAGCAGTACTTC
cdr3_aa: CASSFTGQTYEQYF
v_call: TRBV7-2
clone_size: once
d_call: TRBD1
cdr3_length: 14
j_call: TRBJ2-7

cdr3_nt: TGTGCCAGCAGCCAAGTCGTAGCGGGAGGGGTAGATACGCAGTATTTT
cdr3_aa: CASSQVVAGGVDTQYF
v_call: TRBV3-1/TRBV3-2
clone_size: .
d_call: TRBD2
cdr3_length: 16
j_call: TRBJ2-3

cdr3_nt: TGTGCCAGTAGTATAGCAAAGACAGTAAACACTGAAGCTTTCTTT
cdr3_aa: CASSIAKTVNTEAFF
v_call: TRBV19
clone_size: .
d_call: .
cdr3_length: 15
j_call: TRBJ1-1

cdr3_nt: TGTGCCAGCCAAGCGAGACAGGTGGACTATGGCTACACCTTC
cdr3_aa: CASQARQVDYGYTF
v_call: TRBV5-4
clone_size: .
d_call: .
cdr3_length: 14
j_call: TRBJ1-2

cdr3_nt: TGTGCCAGCAGCGCACGCGACAGGAACTATGGCTACACCTTC
cdr3_aa: CASSARDRNYGYTF
v_call: TRBV9
clone_size: few
d_call: .
cdr3_length: 14
j_call: TRBJ1-2

cdr3_nt: TGTGCCAGCAGCTCCCAGGGAGGGGGAGCGAACACCGGGGAGCTGTTTTTT
cdr3_aa: CASSSQGGGANTGELFF
v_call: TRBV2
clone_size: .
d_call: .
cdr3_length: 17
j_call: TRBJ2-2

cdr3_nt: TGTGCCAGCAGCTTAGTAACTAGCGGGAGGAGGGAGCAGTACTTC
cdr3_aa: CASSLVTSGRREQYF
v_call: TRBV7-2
clone_size: .
d_call: TRBD2
cdr3_length: 15
j_call: TRBJ2-7

cdr3_nt: TGCGCCAGCAGCCAAGAGGGGAGGGGCAGGACTGGCTACGAGCAGTACTTC
cdr3_aa: CASSQEGRGRTGYEQYF
v_call: TRBV4-1
clone_size: once
d_call: TRBD2
cdr3_length: 17
j_call: TRBJ2-7

cdr3_nt: TGTGCCAGCTCACCATTGGCTAACCTGGGAGCGGGGGGGAATGAGCAGTTCTTC
cdr3_aa: CASSPLANLGAGGNEQFF
v_call: TRBV18
clone_size: .
d_call: TRBD2
cdr3_length: 18
j_call: TRBJ2-1

cdr3_nt: TGTGCCAGCAGCTCATTCGAGGGTCTCACAGATACGCAGTATTTT
cdr3_aa: CASSSFEGLTDTQYF
v_call: TRBV11-2
clone_size: .
d_call: .
cdr3_length: 15
j_call: TRBJ2-3

cdr3_nt: TGTGCCACCAGGGGGGCTAGCTACACCGGGGAGCTGTTTTTT
cdr3_aa: CATRGASYTGELFF
v_call: TRBV15
clone_size: .
d_call: .
cdr3_length: 14
j_call: TRBJ2-2

cdr3_nt: TGTGCCAGCAGCCCGGACGCGGGCAATGAGCAGTTCTTC
cdr3_aa: CASSPDAGNEQFF
v_call: TRBV7-9
clone_size: .
d_call: .
cdr3_length: 13
j_call: TRBJ2-1

cdr3_nt: TGCGCCAGCAGCTCCCGGACAGGCCAGCCCCAGCATTTT
cdr3_aa: CASSSRTGQPQHF
v_call: TRBV5-1
clone_size: .
d_call: TRBD1
cdr3_length: 13
j_call: TRBJ1-5

cdr3_nt: TGTGCCAGCAGAGCAGAGACAGGGGGCGAGACCCAGTACTTC
cdr3_aa: CASRAETGGETQYF
v_call: TRBV3-1/TRBV3-2
clone_size: .
d_call: TRBD1
cdr3_length: 14
j_call: TRBJ2-5

cdr3_nt: TGCGCCAGCAGCCCTAGGGGGTCTGGGGGTCTCTACGAGCAGTACTTC
cdr3_aa: CASSPRGSGGLYEQYF
v_call: TRBV5-1
clone_size: .
d_call: .
cdr3_length: 16
j_call: TRBJ2-7

cdr3_nt: TGTGCCAGCAGCCAAGATATAGCGGGAAAGGGCAATGAGCAGTTCTTC
cdr3_aa: CASSQDIAGKGNEQFF
v_call: TRBV14
clone_size: .
d_call: TRBD2
cdr3_length: 16
j_call: TRBJ2-1

cdr3_nt: TGTGCCAGCAGTTATTCGGGACAGCTCTACGAGCAGTACTTC
cdr3_aa: CASSYSGQLYEQYF
v_call: TRBV6-5
clone_size: .
d_call: TRBD1
cdr3_length: 14
j_call: TRBJ2-7

cdr3_nt: TGTGCCAGCAGCTTAGCGAGGCCTGGAGCGGGAGGTGGGAATGAGCAGTTCTTC
cdr3_aa: CASSLARPGAGGGNEQFF
v_call: TRBV7-2
clone_size: .
d_call: TRBD2
cdr3_length: 18
j_call: TRBJ2-1

cdr3_nt: TGTGCTAGTGGTTTGGTACTGACCGGGACTAGCCCTAAGAGCTCCTACAATGAGCAGTTCTTC
cdr3_aa: CASGLVLTGTSPKSSYNEQFF
v_call: TRBV12-5
clone_size: .
d_call: TRBD2
cdr3_length: 21
j_call: TRBJ2-1

cdr3_nt: TGTGCCAGCAGCCCGAGGGACTACCTCTCCTACGAGCAGTACTTC
cdr3_aa: CASSPRDYLSYEQYF
v_call: TRBV7-2
clone_size: .
d_call: TRBD2
cdr3_length: 15
j_call: TRBJ2-7

cdr3_nt: TGTGCCAGCAGCCCCGGGGACCGACTAGCGGCTCATCTCGATGAGCAGTTCTTC
cdr3_aa: CASSPGDRLAAHLDEQFF
v_call: TRBV6-2/TRBV6-3
clone_size: .
d_call: TRBD2
cdr3_length: 18
j_call: TRBJ2-1

cdr3_nt: TGCAGTGCTAGAGGGCTCCAGGAGCAGTTCTTC
cdr3_aa: CSARGLQEQFF
v_call: TRBV20-1
clone_size: .
d_call: .
cdr3_length: 11
j_call: TRBJ2-1

cdr3_nt: TGTGCCAGCAGTCCCTCGGGGGGCCCCTACGAGCAGTACTTC
cdr3_aa: CASSPSGGPYEQYF
v_call: TRBV6-5
clone_size: .
d_call: .
cdr3_length: 14
j_call: TRBJ2-7

cdr3_nt: TGTGCCAGCGGGGCCGTAACGGCAGGGGGATTCGAAGGGGTCGAGCAGTACTTC
cdr3_aa: CASGAVTAGGFEGVEQYF
v_call: TRBV7-6
clone_size: .
d_call: TRBD1
cdr3_length: 18
j_call: TRBJ2-7

cdr3_nt: TGTGCCAGCAGTCGACAGGGGGCGGCTGGGGCCAACGTCCTGACTTTC
cdr3_aa: CASSRQGAAGANVLTF
v_call: TRBV6-6
clone_size: .
d_call: TRBD1
cdr3_length: 16
j_call: TRBJ2-6

cdr3_nt: TGCAGCGGTCGGGGAGACACAGATACGCAGTATTTT
cdr3_aa: CSGRGDTDTQYF
v_call: TRBV29-1
clone_size: .
d_call: .
cdr3_length: 12
j_call: TRBJ2-3

cdr3_nt: TGTGCCAGTCAAACTAGCGGGAGACACAATGAGCAGTTCTTC
cdr3_aa: CASQTSGRHNEQFF
v_call: TRBV19
clone_size: .
d_call: TRBD2
cdr3_length: 14
j_call: TRBJ2-1

cdr3_nt: TGTGCCAGCAGTATTGACCAGGGTTCCAATCAGCCCCAGCATTTT
cdr3_aa: CASSIDQGSNQPQHF
v_call: TRBV6-2/TRBV6-3
clone_size: .
d_call: .
cdr3_length: 15
j_call: TRBJ1-5

cdr3_nt: TGTGCCAGCAGGCTGGAGGGGAGCGTTGAAAAACTGTTTTTT
cdr3_aa: CASRLEGSVEKLFF
v_call: TRBV5-5
clone_size: .
d_call: .
cdr3_length: 14
j_call: TRBJ1-4

cdr3_nt: TGCAGCGTTGCGGGATTTGGTCAGCCCCAGCATTTT
cdr3_aa: CSVAGFGQPQHF
v_call: TRBV29-1
clone_size: .
d_call: .
cdr3_length: 12
j_call: TRBJ1-5

cdr3_nt: TGTGCCAGCAACCAGGGACTCACCACCGGGGAGCTGTTTTTT
cdr3_aa: CASNQGLTTGELFF
v_call: TRBV25-1
clone_size: .
d_call: .
cdr3_length: 14
j_call: TRBJ2-2

cdr3_nt: TGTGCCAGCAGCTTGGGAGGACTCCAAGAGACCCAGTACTTC
cdr3_aa: CASSLGGLQETQYF
v_call: TRBV7-2
clone_size: .
d_call: .
cdr3_length: 14
j_call: TRBJ2-5

cdr3_nt: TGTGCCAGCTCACCATATGAGACAGGTAATCAGCCCCAGCATTTT
cdr3_aa: CASSPYETGNQPQHF
v_call: TRBV18
clone_size: .
d_call: .
cdr3_length: 15
j_call: TRBJ1-5

cdr3_nt: TGCGCCAGCAGCTTTACTAGATCGGGTTACACCGGGGAGCTGTTTTTT
cdr3_aa: CASSFTRSGYTGELFF
v_call: TRBV5-1
clone_size: .
d_call: .
cdr3_length: 16
j_call: TRBJ2-2

cdr3_nt: TGTGCCAGCAGGCGGGGACAGGGAGTACATGAGCAGTTCTTC
cdr3_aa: CASRRGQGVHEQFF
v_call: TRBV27
clone_size: .
d_call: TRBD1
cdr3_length: 14
j_call: TRBJ2-1

cdr3_nt: TGTGCCAGCAGTTCCCCTCGTCGGAGGGGCTACGAGCAGTACTTC
cdr3_aa: CASSSPRRRGYEQYF
v_call: TRBV28
clone_size: .
d_call: .
cdr3_length: 15
j_call: TRBJ2-7

cdr3_nt: TGTGCCAGCAGTCCTCGGACGGGCGGGAATCAGCCCCAGCATTTT
cdr3_aa: CASSPRTGGNQPQHF
v_call: TRBV28
clone_size: .
d_call: .
cdr3_length: 15
j_call: TRBJ1-5

cdr3_nt: TGCGCCAGCAGCCAAGGGCGGGCAAGCTCCTACAATGAGCAGTTCTTC
cdr3_aa: CASSQGRASSYNEQFF
v_call: TRBV4-1
clone_size: .
d_call: .
cdr3_length: 16
j_call: TRBJ2-1

cdr3_nt: TGCGCCAGCAGTGCCGGGACTAGCGGGGCGGGAGATACGCAGTATTTT
cdr3_aa: CASSAGTSGAGDTQYF
v_call: TRBV10-1
clone_size: .
d_call: TRBD2
cdr3_length: 16
j_call: TRBJ2-3

cdr3_nt: TGTGCCAGCAGTTACCCCGCAGATACGCAGTATTTT
cdr3_aa: CASSYPADTQYF
v_call: TRBV6-2/TRBV6-3
clone_size: .
d_call: .
cdr3_length: 12
j_call: TRBJ2-3

cdr3_nt: TGTGCCTCTGAAGGCGGGACTAGCGGGAGGGCCTACGAGCAGTACTTC
cdr3_aa: CASEGGTSGRAYEQYF
v_call: TRBV30
clone_size: .
d_call: TRBD2
cdr3_length: 16
j_call: TRBJ2-7

cdr3_nt: TGTGCCAGCAGCTTAATCCAGACAACTAATGAAAAACTGTTTTTT
cdr3_aa: CASSLIQTTNEKLFF
v_call: TRBV7-8
clone_size: .
d_call: .
cdr3_length: 15
j_call: TRBJ1-4

cdr3_nt: TGTGCCAGCACCCGAGCGGGGCCCTACAATGAGCAGTTCTTC
cdr3_aa: CASTRAGPYNEQFF
v_call: TRBV25-1
clone_size: .
d_call: TRBD2
cdr3_length: 14
j_call: TRBJ2-1

cdr3_nt: TGTGCCACCCGCACTCCGTACAATGAGCAGTTCTTC
cdr3_aa: CATRTPYNEQFF
v_call: TRBV19
clone_size: .
d_call: .
cdr3_length: 12
j_call: TRBJ2-1

cdr3_nt: TGTGCCAGTAGGGACAGGTCCAATCAGCCCCAGCATTTT
cdr3_aa: CASRDRSNQPQHF
v_call: TRBV19
clone_size: .
d_call: TRBD1
cdr3_length: 13
j_call: TRBJ1-5

cdr3_nt: TGCGCCAGCAGCTTGTTAGCGGGGGCGCAAGAGACCCAGTACTTC
cdr3_aa: CASSLLAGAQETQYF
v_call: TRBV5-1
clone_size: .
d_call: TRBD2
cdr3_length: 15
j_call: TRBJ2-5

cdr3_nt: TGTGCCAGCAGTTACTCGACAGGGAGACCCGGGGAGCTGTTTTTT
cdr3_aa: CASSYSTGRPGELFF
v_call: TRBV6-5
clone_size: few
d_call: TRBD1
cdr3_length: 15
j_call: TRBJ2-2